This is a list of T cell receptor beta chains from one sample in a study of cytomegalovirus exposure and HLA in healthy donors. The method was immunoSEQ multiplex PCR; TCRdb's version includes in-frame clones alone and lacks a portion of them. The sample includes some 190,000 clones, about 10% seen only once; the top ten take 1% to 1.5%. Material: PBMCs. These receptors were taken from a woman in her thirties in good health and CMV-seropositive. Each CDR3 is given with its conserved first and last residue. The D gene is left open where the match is weak. Some rows have no size entry. The others give once, few or many, or a class for an expanded clone.

TRBJ2-1	TRBD2	few	TRBV6-1	CASTLASGAYNEQFF	TGTGCCAGCACTCTCGCTAGCGGGGCCTACAATGAGCAGTTCTTC
TRBJ2-7	NA	NA	TRBV4-1	CASSQDRGFSYEQYF	TGCGCCAGCAGCCAAGATCGGGGTTTCTCCTACGAGCAGTACTTC
TRBJ2-1	TRBD2	many	TRBV29-1	CSVEDEASGRDEQFF	TGCAGCGTTGAAGATGAGGCTAGCGGGAGGGATGAGCAGTTCTTC
TRBJ2-2	NA	NA	TRBV9	CASSVLPGELFF	TGTGCCAGCAGCGTACTCCCCGGGGAGCTGTTTTTT
TRBJ2-1	TRBD2	few	TRBV7-3	CASSVTRAGLYNEQFF	TGTGCCAGCAGCGTAACTAGAGCGGGGCTCTACAATGAGCAGTTCTTC
TRBJ1-4	NA	NA	TRBV6-1	CASSPHRTGNEKLFF	TGTGCCAGCAGCCCTCACAGGACCGGGAATGAAAAACTGTTTTTT
TRBJ1-4	NA	few	TRBV9	CASSVGQGGEKLFF	TGTGCCAGCAGCGTAGGGCAGGGCGGTGAAAAACTGTTTTTT
TRBJ2-1	TRBD2	NA	TRBV2	CASSGPLAGGGNEQFF	TGTGCCAGCAGTGGGCCACTAGCGGGAGGAGGGAATGAGCAGTTCTTC
TRBJ1-3	TRBD1	NA	TRBV19	CASSRQGASSGNTIYF	TGTGCCAGTAGTAGACAGGGGGCGAGCTCTGGAAACACCATATATTTT
TRBJ2-3	NA	few	TRBV27	CASSFQGISTDTQYF	TGTGCCAGCAGTTTCCAGGGGATTAGCACAGATACGCAGTATTTT
TRBJ2-5	TRBD1	NA	TRBV7-9	CASSLVKGAETQYF	TGTGCCAGCAGCTTAGTTAAGGGGGCAGAGACCCAGTACTTC
TRBJ2-5	NA	NA	TRBV7-2	CASSSDWAGTQYF	TGTGCCAGCAGCTCGGACTGGGCCGGGACCCAGTACTTC
TRBJ1-5	TRBD1	few	TRBV19	CASSPRGPGQVNTVNQPQHF	TGTGCCAGTAGTCCCCGGGGGCCGGGACAGGTTAATACAGTGAATCAGCCCCAGCATTTT
TRBJ2-5	NA	NA	TRBV4-1	CASSQGNNWGGETQYF	TGCGCCAGCAGCCAAGGGAATAACTGGGGCGGCGAGACCCAGTACTTC
TRBJ2-5	NA	few	TRBV18	CASSPTGRETQYF	TGTGCCAGCTCACCAACAGGCAGGGAGACCCAGTACTTC
TRBJ1-1	NA	NA	TRBV5-5	CASSLVQLQMAFF	TGTGCCAGCAGCTTGGTACAGCTCCAAATGGCTTTCTTT
TRBJ2-1	NA	few	TRBV5-1	CASSATDRLYSNEQFF	TGCGCCAGCAGCGCAACCGACAGGTTGTATTCCAATGAGCAGTTCTTC
TRBJ2-7	NA	few	TRBV7-8	CASSPREGSSDEQYF	TGTGCCAGCAGCCCCCGTGAGGGTTCGTCGGACGAGCAGTACTTC
TRBJ2-1	NA	few	TRBV30	CAWSGGGRYEQFF	TGTGCCTGGAGCGGGGGCGGGAGATATGAGCAGTTCTTC
TRBJ2-2	NA	NA	TRBV4-1	CASSPQGTGTGELFF	TGCGCCAGCAGCCCTCAAGGTACGGGGACCGGGGAGCTGTTTTTT
TRBJ2-1	TRBD2	NA	TRBV9	CASSPRLAGGLYEQFF	TGTGCCAGCAGCCCCCGACTAGCGGGAGGGCTTTATGAGCAGTTCTTC
TRBJ2-7	TRBD2	NA	TRBV7-9	CASSPLAGRGYEQYF	TGTGCCAGCAGCCCGCTAGCGGGTCGCGGATACGAGCAGTACTTC
TRBJ2-2	TRBD2	NA	TRBV5-1	CASSLTGLAAANTGELFF	TGCGCCAGCAGCTTGACGGGACTAGCGGCCGCGAACACCGGGGAGCTGTTTTTT
TRBJ2-5	TRBD2	few	TRBV7-7	CASSLAGGGWETQYF	TGTGCCAGCAGCTTGGCGGGAGGGGGATGGGAGACCCAGTACTTC
TRBJ2-3	TRBD2	NA	TRBV7-9	CASSPPREGADTQYF	TGTGCCAGCAGCCCCCCCCGGGAGGGCGCTGATACGCAGTATTTT
TRBJ2-2	TRBD1	few	TRBV7-3	CASSLQGASNTGELFF	TGTGCCAGCAGCTTACAGGGGGCCTCGAACACCGGGGAGCTGTTTTTT
TRBJ2-5	TRBD2	NA	TRBV7-9	CASSLLSGRETQYF	TGTGCCAGCAGCTTACTTAGCGGGAGAGAGACCCAGTACTTC
TRBJ2-4	NA	NA	TRBV9	CASSGGLGKNIQYF	TGTGCCAGCAGCGGAGGGTTGGGTAAAAACATTCAGTACTTC
TRBJ1-3	NA	few	TRBV5-6	CASSFRAAGNTIYF	TGTGCCAGCAGCTTCAGGGCTGCTGGAAACACCATATATTTT
TRBJ1-3	TRBD1	few	TRBV2	CASSYTRQGPGNTIYF	TGTGCCAGCAGTTACACTCGACAGGGGCCAGGAAACACCATATATTTT
TRBJ1-4	TRBD1	few	TRBV5-4	CASSLDGRGRTNEKLFF	TGTGCCAGCAGCTTGGATGGCAGGGGGAGGACTAATGAAAAACTGTTTTTT
TRBJ2-3	TRBD2	NA	TRBV7-2	CATSGVTDTQYF	TGTGCCACTAGCGGGGTCACAGATACGCAGTATTTT
TRBJ2-3	NA	NA	TRBV7-6	CASSLSGVHTDTQYF	TGTGCCAGCAGCTTATCCGGGGTTCACACAGATACGCAGTATTTT
TRBJ1-4	NA	few	TRBV4-1	CASQISTNEKLFF	TGCGCCAGCCAGATCTCAACTAATGAAAAACTGTTTTTT
TRBJ2-7	TRBD1	NA	TRBV5-1	CASSRTGVGEQYF	TGCGCCAGCAGCCGGACAGGGGTGGGCGAGCAGTACTTC
TRBJ2-3	NA	few	TRBV15	CATLTQGGDTQYF	TGTGCCACCTTGACCCAGGGAGGAGATACGCAGTATTTT
TRBJ2-5	TRBD2	NA	TRBV2	CASSESGLEGTQYF	TGTGCCAGCAGTGAAAGTGGACTAGAGGGGACCCAGTACTTC
TRBJ2-3	TRBD2	few	TRBV5-6	CASSLGKREIKDKQYF	TGTGCCAGCAGCTTAGGAAAGCGGGAGATTAAAGATAAGCAGTATTTT
TRBJ2-1	NA	NA	TRBV29-1	CSSSSSYNEQFF	TGCAGCTCCTCTAGCTCCTACAATGAGCAGTTCTTC
TRBJ1-1	NA	NA	TRBV5-4	CASSRRGDTEAFF	TGTGCCAGCAGCCGCCGGGGGGACACTGAAGCTTTCTTT
TRBJ1-1	NA	few	TRBV5-1	CASSGDSWNTEAFF	TGCGCCAGCAGCGGGGACTCATGGAACACTGAAGCTTTCTTT
TRBJ2-7	TRBD1	few	TRBV4-1	CASSQQTGWSYEQYF	TGCGCCAGCAGCCAGCAGACAGGGTGGTCCTACGAGCAGTACTTC
TRBJ2-7	TRBD2	few	TRBV19	CASSMGAGAIYEQYF	TGTGCCAGTAGTATGGGAGCGGGAGCTATTTACGAGCAGTACTTC
TRBJ2-7	NA	few	TRBV2	CASSATISYEQYF	TGTGCCAGCAGTGCGACAATTTCCTACGAGCAGTACTTC
TRBJ2-1	NA	NA	TRBV5-1	CASSLVAGKVNEQFF	TGCGCCAGCAGCTTGGTAGCAGGGAAGGTGAATGAGCAGTTCTTC
TRBJ2-7	NA	NA	TRBV11-1	CASSWSGFPYEQYF	TGTGCCAGCAGCTGGAGCGGATTCCCCTACGAGCAGTACTTC
TRBJ2-4	NA	NA	TRBV4-1	CASSQEQGKNIQYF	TGCGCCAGCAGCCAAGAGCAGGGAAAAAACATTCAGTACTTC
TRBJ2-5	NA	NA	TRBV19	CASSKKRWEETQYF	TGTGCCAGTAGTAAGAAGAGGTGGGAGGAGACCCAGTACTTC
TRBJ2-1	TRBD2	NA	TRBV27	CASSLSLAGAYNEQFF	TGTGCCAGCAGTTTGTCCCTAGCGGGGGCCTACAATGAGCAGTTCTTC
TRBJ1-5	TRBD1	NA	TRBV19	CASSIRGEPQHF	TGTGCCAGTAGTATCAGGGGGGAGCCCCAGCATTTT